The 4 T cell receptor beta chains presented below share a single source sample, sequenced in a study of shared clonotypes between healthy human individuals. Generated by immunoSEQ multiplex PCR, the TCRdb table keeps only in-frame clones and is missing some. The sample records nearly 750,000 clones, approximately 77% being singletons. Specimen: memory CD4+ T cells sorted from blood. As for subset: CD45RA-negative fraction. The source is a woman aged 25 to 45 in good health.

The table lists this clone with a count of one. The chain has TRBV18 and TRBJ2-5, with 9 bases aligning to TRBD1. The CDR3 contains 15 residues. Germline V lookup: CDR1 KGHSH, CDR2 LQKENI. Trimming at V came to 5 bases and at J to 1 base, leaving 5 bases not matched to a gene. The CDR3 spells CASSNGQGLQETQYF. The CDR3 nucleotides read TGTGCCAGCTCAAATGGACAGGGGCTCCAAGAGACCCAGTACTTC.

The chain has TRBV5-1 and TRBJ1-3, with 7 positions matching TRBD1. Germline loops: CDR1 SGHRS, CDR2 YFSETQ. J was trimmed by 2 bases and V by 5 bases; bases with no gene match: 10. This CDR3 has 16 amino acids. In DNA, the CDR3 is TGCGCCAGCAGGTTCCCCACAGGGGTCGCTGGAAACACCATATATTTT. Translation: CASRFPTGVAGNTIYF.

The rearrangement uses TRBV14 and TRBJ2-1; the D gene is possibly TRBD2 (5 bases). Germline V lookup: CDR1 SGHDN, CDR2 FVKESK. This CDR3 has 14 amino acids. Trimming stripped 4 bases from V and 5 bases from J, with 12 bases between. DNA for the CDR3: TGTGCCAGCAGCCGCTTGGGAGCGGACAATGAGCAGTTCTTC. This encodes CASSRLGADNEQFF.

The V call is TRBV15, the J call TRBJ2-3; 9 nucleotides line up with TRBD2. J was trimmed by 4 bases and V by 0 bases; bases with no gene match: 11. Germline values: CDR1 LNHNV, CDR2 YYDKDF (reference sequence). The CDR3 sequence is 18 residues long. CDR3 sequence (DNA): TGTGCCACCAGCAGAGATCGGGCGAGTGGCGGGAGGGCAGATACGCAGTATTTT. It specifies CATSRDRASGGRADTQYF.